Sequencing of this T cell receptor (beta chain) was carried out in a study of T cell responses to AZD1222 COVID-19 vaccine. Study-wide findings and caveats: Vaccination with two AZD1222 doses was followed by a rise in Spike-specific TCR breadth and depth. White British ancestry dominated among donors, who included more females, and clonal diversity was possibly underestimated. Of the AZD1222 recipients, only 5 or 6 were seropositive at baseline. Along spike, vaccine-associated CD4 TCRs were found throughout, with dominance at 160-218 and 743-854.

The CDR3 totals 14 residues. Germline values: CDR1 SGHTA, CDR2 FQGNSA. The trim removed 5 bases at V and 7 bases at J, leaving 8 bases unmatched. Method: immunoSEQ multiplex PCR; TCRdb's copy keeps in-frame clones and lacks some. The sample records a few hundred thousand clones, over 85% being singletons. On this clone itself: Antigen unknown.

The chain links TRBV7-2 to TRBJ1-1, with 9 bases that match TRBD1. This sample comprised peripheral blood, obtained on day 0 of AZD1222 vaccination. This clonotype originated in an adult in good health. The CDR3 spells CASSVYRGQDEAFF. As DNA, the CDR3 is TGTGCCAGCAGCGTCTACAGGGGGCAGGATGAAGCTTTCTTT.